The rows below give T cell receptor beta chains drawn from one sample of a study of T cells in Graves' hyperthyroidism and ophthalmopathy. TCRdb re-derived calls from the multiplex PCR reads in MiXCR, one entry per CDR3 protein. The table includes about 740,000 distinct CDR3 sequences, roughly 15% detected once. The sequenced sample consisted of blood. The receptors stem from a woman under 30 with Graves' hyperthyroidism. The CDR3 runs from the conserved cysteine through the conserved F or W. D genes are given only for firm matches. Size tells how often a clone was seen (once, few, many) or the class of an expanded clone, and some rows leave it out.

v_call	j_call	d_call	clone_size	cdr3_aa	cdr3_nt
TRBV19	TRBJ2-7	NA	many	CASSPRDGRGRRFEQYF	TGTGCCAGTAGCCCAAGGGATGGGAGGGGGCGTCGGTTCGAGCAGTACTTC
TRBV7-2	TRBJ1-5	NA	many	CASSLERQQPQHF	TGTGCCAGCAGCTTAGAGCGGCAGCAGCCCCAGCATTTT
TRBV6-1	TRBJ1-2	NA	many	CASSETPPTGGYGYTF	TGTGCCAGCAGCGAAACCCCCCCCACTGGCGGGTATGGCTACACCTTC
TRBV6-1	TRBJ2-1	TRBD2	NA	CASGYPKGRAGNEQFF	TGTGCCAGCGGGTACCCAAAAGGGAGGGCGGGAAATGAGCAGTTCTTC
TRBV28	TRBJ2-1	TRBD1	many	CASSLMGQGGEQFF	TGTGCCAGCAGTTTAATGGGACAGGGAGGGGAGCAGTTCTTC
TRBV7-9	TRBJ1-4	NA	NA	CASSTTVANEKLFF	TGTGCCAGCAGCACGACGGTTGCCAATGAAAAACTGTTTTTT
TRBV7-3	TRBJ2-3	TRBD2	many	CASSVRQREADTQYF	TGTGCCAGCAGCGTTCGGCAGCGGGAAGCAGATACGCAGTATTTT
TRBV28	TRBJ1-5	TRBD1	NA	CASSSLTGGGNQPQHF	TGTGCCAGCAGTTCGCTTACAGGGGGGGGCAATCAGCCCCAGCATTTT
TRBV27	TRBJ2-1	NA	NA	CASSLSIKNEQFF	TGTGCCAGCAGTTTATCGATTAAAAATGAGCAGTTCTTC
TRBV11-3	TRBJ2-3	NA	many	CASSSYSGDSTDTQYF	TGTGCCAGCAGCTCCTATAGCGGAGACTCCACAGATACGCAGTATTTT
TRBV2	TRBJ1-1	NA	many	CASSGANGKRFF	TGTGCCAGCAGTGGTGCGAACGGAAAACGGTTCTTT
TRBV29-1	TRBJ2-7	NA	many	CSVGGGNEQYF	TGCAGCGTTGGCGGGGGCAACGAGCAGTACTTC
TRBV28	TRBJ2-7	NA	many	CASSSSIIWGTYEQYF	TGTGCCAGCAGTTCCTCAATAATCTGGGGGACTTACGAGCAGTACTTC
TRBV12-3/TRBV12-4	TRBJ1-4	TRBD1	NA	CASSWTGYSEKLFF	TGTGCCAGCAGTTGGACAGGGTATTCTGAAAAACTGTTTTTT
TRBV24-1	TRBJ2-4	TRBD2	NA	CATSDNRPSGRNIQYF	TGTGCCACCAGTGATAACCGGCCTAGCGGGAGAAACATTCAGTACTTC
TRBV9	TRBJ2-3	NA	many	CASSVRDRDTDTQYF	TGTGCCAGCAGCGTCCGGGACCGAGACACAGATACGCAGTATTTT
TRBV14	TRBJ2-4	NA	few	CASSQEMRGISKNIQYF	TGTGCCAGCAGCCAAGAAATGAGGGGGATCTCCAAAAACATTCAGTACTTC
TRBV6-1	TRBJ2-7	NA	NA	CASSDLGAPSVGVQYF	TGTGCCAGCAGTGACCTTGGGGCTCCCTCCGTCGGGGTGCAGTACTTC
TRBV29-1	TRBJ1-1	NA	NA	CSAARGKTEAFF	TGCAGCGCAGCCCGGGGAAAAACTGAAGCTTTCTTT
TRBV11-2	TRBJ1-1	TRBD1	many	CASSTLTDRGTEAFF	TGTGCCAGCAGCACGCTTACGGACAGGGGGACTGAAGCTTTCTTT
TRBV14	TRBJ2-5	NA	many	CASSQAAEGTQYF	TGTGCCAGCAGCCAGGCAGCGGAAGGGACCCAGTACTTC
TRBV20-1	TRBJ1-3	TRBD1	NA	CSASWDSSGNTIYF	TGCAGTGCTAGCTGGGACAGCTCTGGAAACACCATATATTTT
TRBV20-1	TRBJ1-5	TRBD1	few	CSARDPRQGPYSNQPQHF	TGCAGTGCTAGAGACCCCCGACAGGGACCCTATAGCAATCAGCCCCAGCATTTT
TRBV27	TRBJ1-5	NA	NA	CASSFSGLGTQPQHF	TGTGCCAGCAGCTTCTCGGGACTTGGCACTCAGCCCCAGCATTTT
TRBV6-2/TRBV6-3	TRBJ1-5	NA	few	CASSRGWTDQPQHF	TGTGCCAGCAGTAGGGGATGGACAGATCAGCCCCAGCATTTT
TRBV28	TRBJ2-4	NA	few	CASSLTGGPGNLAKNIQYF	TGTGCCAGCAGTTTAACGGGCGGGCCGGGGAACTTAGCCAAAAACATTCAGTACTTC
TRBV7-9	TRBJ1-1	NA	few	CASSPVRGLETEAFF	TGTGCCAGCAGCCCCGTTCGCGGCTTGGAGACTGAAGCTTTCTTT
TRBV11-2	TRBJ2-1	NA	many	CASSSTNEQFF	TGTGCCAGCAGCTCTACGAATGAGCAGTTCTTC
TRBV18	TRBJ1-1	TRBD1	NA	CASSPFTITGGNTEAFF	TGTGCCAGCTCACCGTTTACAATCACAGGGGGAAACACTGAAGCTTTCTTT
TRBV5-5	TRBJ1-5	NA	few	CASSLADGGRQPQHF	TGTGCCAGCAGCTTGGCCGACGGGGGGAGGCAGCCCCAGCATTTT
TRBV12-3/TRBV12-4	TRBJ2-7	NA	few	CASSKRTFSFYEQYF	TGTGCCAGCAGTAAACGGACTTTCTCCTTCTACGAGCAGTACTTC
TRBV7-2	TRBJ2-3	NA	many	CASSPSFWDTQYF	TGTGCCAGCAGCCCTTCATTCTGGGATACGCAGTATTTT
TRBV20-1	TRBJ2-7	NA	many	CSARGDQSYEQYF	TGCAGTGCTAGAGGGGACCAGTCCTACGAGCAGTACTTC
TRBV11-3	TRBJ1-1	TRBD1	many	CASSLNRGLRTEAFF	TGTGCCAGCAGCCTGAACAGGGGGCTACGGACTGAAGCTTTCTTT
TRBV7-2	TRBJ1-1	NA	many	CASSLVGRRPRGNTEAFF	TGTGCCAGCAGCCTAGTTGGGCGGAGGCCTAGAGGGAACACTGAAGCTTTCTTT
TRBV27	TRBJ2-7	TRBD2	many	CASSLFSGRPYEQYF	TGTGCCAGCAGTTTATTTAGCGGGAGGCCCTACGAGCAGTACTTC
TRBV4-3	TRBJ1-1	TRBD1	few	CASSHTGGTEAFF	TGCGCCAGCAGCCACACAGGGGGCACTGAAGCTTTCTTT
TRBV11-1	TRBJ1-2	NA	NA	CASSPSPIYGYTF	TGTGCCAGCAGCCCGAGCCCTATCTATGGCTACACCTTC
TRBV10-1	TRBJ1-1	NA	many	CASSESLGDTEAFF	TGCGCCAGCAGTGAGTCTTTGGGGGACACTGAAGCTTTCTTT
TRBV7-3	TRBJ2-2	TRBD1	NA	CASSFTHRGRTGELFF	TGTGCCAGCAGCTTCACTCACAGGGGGCGCACCGGGGAGCTGTTTTTT
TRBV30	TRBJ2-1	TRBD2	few	CAWSVLASGIDEQFF	TGTGCCTGGAGTGTACTGGCTAGCGGGATTGATGAGCAGTTCTTC
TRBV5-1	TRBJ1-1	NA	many	CASSLGARTEAFF	TGCGCCAGCAGTCTGGGCGCGCGGACTGAAGCTTTCTTT
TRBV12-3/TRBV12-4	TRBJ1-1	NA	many	CASSPIQMNTEAFF	TGTGCCAGCAGTCCAATACAGATGAACACTGAAGCTTTCTTT
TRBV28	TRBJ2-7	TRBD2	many	CASSLIPLLAGVQEQYF	TGTGCCAGCAGTCTCATCCCCCTACTAGCGGGAGTTCAGGAGCAGTACTTC
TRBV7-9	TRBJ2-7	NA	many	CASSLAPTNEQYF	TGTGCCAGCAGCCTGGCCCCGACCAACGAGCAGTACTTC
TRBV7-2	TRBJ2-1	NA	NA	CASSYAISSYNEQFF	TGTGCCAGCAGCTACGCAATAAGCTCCTACAATGAGCAGTTCTTC
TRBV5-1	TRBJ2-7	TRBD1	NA	CASSFTPGTGAYEQYF	TGCGCCAGCAGCTTTACTCCCGGGACAGGAGCCTACGAGCAGTACTTC
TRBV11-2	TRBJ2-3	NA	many	CASSLDPGRTDTQYF	TGTGCCAGCAGCTTAGATCCTGGGCGCACAGATACGCAGTATTTT
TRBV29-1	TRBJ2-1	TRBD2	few	CSAPGLAGGTFYNEQFF	TGCAGCGCCCCGGGACTAGCGGGAGGTACCTTCTACAATGAGCAGTTCTTC
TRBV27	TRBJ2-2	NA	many	CATSQRTANTGELFF	TGTGCCACGTCACAGCGGACAGCTAACACCGGGGAGCTGTTTTTT
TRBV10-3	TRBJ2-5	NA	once	CAISESGETQYF	TGTGCCATCAGTGAGTCGGGGGAGACCCAGTACTTC
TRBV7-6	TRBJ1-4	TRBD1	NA	CASSLAGQANEKLFF	TGTGCCAGCAGCTTAGCGGGACAGGCAAATGAAAAACTGTTTTTT
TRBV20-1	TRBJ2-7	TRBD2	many	CSAKRLAGVSREQYF	TGCAGTGCTAAAAGACTAGCGGGAGTGAGTAGGGAGCAGTACTTC
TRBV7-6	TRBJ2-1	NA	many	CASSLGGLPYNEQFF	TGTGCCAGCAGCTTAGGGGGTCTACCATACAATGAGCAGTTCTTC
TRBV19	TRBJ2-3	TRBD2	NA	CACGGTASTDTQYF	TGTGCCTGCGGGGGGACCGCTAGCACAGATACGCAGTATTTT
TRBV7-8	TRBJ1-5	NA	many	CASSLLGTGTNQPQHF	TGTGCCAGCAGCTTATTGGGGACGGGCACAAATCAGCCCCAGCATTTT